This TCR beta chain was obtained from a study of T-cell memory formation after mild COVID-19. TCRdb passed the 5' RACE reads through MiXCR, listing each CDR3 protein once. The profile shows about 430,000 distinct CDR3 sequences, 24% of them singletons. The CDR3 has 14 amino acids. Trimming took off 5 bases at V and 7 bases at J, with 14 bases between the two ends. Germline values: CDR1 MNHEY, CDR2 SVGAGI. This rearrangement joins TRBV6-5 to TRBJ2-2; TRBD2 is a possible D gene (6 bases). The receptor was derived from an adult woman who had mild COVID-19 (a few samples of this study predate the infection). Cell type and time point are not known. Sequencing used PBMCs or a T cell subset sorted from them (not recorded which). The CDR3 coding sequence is TGTGCCAGCAGTATGTTTGTCGGGGGCGGGGAGCTGTTTTTT. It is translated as CASSMFVGGGELFF.